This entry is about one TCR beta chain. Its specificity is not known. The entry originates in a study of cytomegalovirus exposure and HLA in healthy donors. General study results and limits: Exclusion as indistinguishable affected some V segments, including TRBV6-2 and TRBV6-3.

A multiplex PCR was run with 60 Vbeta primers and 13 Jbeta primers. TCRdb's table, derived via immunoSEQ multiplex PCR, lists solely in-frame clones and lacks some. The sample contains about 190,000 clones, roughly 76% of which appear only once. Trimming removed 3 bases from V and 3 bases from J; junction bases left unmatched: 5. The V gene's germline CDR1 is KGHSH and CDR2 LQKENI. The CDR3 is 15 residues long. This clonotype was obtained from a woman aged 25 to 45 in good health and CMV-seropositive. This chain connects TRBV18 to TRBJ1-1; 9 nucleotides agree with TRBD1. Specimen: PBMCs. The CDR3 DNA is TGTGCCAGCTCACCGTCGGGACAGGGTTACACTGAAGCTTTCTTT. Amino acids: CASSPSGQGYTEAFF. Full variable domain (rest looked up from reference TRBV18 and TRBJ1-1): NAGVMQNPRHLVRRRGQEARLRCSPMKGHSHVYWYRQLPEEGLKFMVYLQKENIIDESGMPKERFSAEFPKEGPSILRIQQVVRGDSAAYFCASSPSGQGYTEAFFGQGTRLTVV.